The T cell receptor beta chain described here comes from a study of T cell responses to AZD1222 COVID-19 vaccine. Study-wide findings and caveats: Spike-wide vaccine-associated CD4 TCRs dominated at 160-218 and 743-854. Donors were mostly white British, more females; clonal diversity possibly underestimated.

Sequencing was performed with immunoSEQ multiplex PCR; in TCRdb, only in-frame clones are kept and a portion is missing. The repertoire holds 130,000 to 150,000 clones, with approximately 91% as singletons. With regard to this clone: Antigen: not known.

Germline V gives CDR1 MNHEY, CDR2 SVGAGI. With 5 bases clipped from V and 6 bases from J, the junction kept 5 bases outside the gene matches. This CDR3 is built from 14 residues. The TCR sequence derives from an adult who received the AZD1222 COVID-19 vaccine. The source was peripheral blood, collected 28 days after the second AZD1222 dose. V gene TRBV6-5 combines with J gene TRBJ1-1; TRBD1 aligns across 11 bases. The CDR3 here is CASSTGTGGPEAFF. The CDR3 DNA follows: TGTGCCAGCAGTACCGGGACAGGGGGACCTGAAGCTTTCTTT.